This is a list of T cell receptor beta chains from one sample in a study of cytomegalovirus exposure and HLA in healthy donors. The repertoire was sequenced with immunoSEQ multiplex PCR; TCRdb's copy has only in-frame clones and lacks some. The profile shows 120,000 to 150,000 clones, 79% of them singletons. The sequenced sample consisted of PBMCs. Receptors originate from a female donor in good health and CMV-seronegative. Each CDR3 is given with its conserved first and last residue. A D gene is named only where the DNA matches it firmly. Clone size is stated in some rows and not others, as once, few, many or a class when expanded.

D	V	J	size	DNA	CDR3
-	TRBV12-5	TRBJ2-4	-	TGTGCTAGTGGTTTGGAAGCGACGAATCCGTACTTC	CASGLEATNPYF
TRBD1	TRBV7-2	TRBJ2-1	-	TGTGCCAGCAGCTTAGAGGGGACAGGGGGCAGGGAGCAGTTCTTC	CASSLEGTGGREQFF
TRBD2	TRBV6-5	TRBJ2-1	-	TGTGCCAGCAGTCGAGGGACTAGCGGGAATGAGCAGTTCTTC	CASSRGTSGNEQFF
-	TRBV28	TRBJ2-7	-	TGTGCCAGCAGTTTGGTTCGGTCCGGATTTCAGGGGTCCTACGAGCAGTACTTC	CASSLVRSGFQGSYEQYF
TRBD2	TRBV4-1	TRBJ2-7	-	TGCGCCAGCAGCCCGGGACTAGGGAACACCTACGAGCAGTACTTC	CASSPGLGNTYEQYF
-	TRBV6-6	TRBJ2-5	-	TGTGCCAGCAGTGCCGAACGAGGAGAGACCCAGTACTTC	CASSAERGETQYF
TRBD1	TRBV5-1	TRBJ2-5	once	TGCGCCAGCAGCCCACAACCTGGACAGGGGCAAGAGACCCAGTACTTC	CASSPQPGQGQETQYF
-	TRBV6-5	TRBJ1-3	few	TGTGCCAGCAGTGTTGGGCGTTCACCCGGAAACACCATATATTTT	CASSVGRSPGNTIYF
-	TRBV6-1	TRBJ1-4	-	TGTGCCAGCAGGTTGGGGGGGGCGCGAGAAAAACTGTTTTTT	CASRLGGAREKLFF
TRBD2	TRBV30	TRBJ2-2	-	TGTGCCTGGAGGGGAGCGGGGCTCACCGGGGAGCTGTTTTTT	CAWRGAGLTGELFF
-	TRBV4-1	TRBJ2-1	-	TGCGCCAGCAGCCAAGCTCGGGTTGTTGAGCAGTTCTTC	CASSQARVVEQFF
-	TRBV2	TRBJ2-7	-	TGTGCCAGCAGTGCCAGCGGACTCTCCTACGAGCAGTACTTC	CASSASGLSYEQYF
TRBD1	TRBV5-6	TRBJ2-7	-	TGTGCCAGCAGCTTGGCACCGGGACAGGGTTACGGGCAGTACTTC	CASSLAPGQGYGQYF
TRBD2	TRBV10-3	TRBJ2-2	-	TGTGCCATCAGTACCGCGGGAGGTAACACCGGGGAGCTGTTTTTT	CAISTAGGNTGELFF
-	TRBV7-8	TRBJ2-3	-	TGTGCCAGCAGCTACACAGGAGATACGCAGTATTTT	CASSYTGDTQYF
TRBD2	TRBV10-3	TRBJ2-1	once	TGTGCCATCAGTAGAGGACTAGCGGGAGAACCCTACAATGAGCAGTTCTTC	CAISRGLAGEPYNEQFF
-	TRBV27	TRBJ1-2	-	TGTGCCAGCAGTTTAAAAACAGCTGCTAACTATGGCTACACCTTC	CASSLKTAANYGYTF
-	TRBV5-5	TRBJ2-2	-	TGTGCCAGCACCCGGGAGCACAGGACCACCGGGGAGCTGTTTTTT	CASTREHRTTGELFF
-	TRBV29-1	TRBJ2-1	-	TGCAGCTCACGGGGTGGCAATGAGCAGTTCTTC	CSSRGGNEQFF
-	TRBV9	TRBJ2-7	-	TGTGCCAGCAGCGTCGAGTGGGAGAACTTC	CASSVEWENF
-	TRBV5-1	TRBJ2-1	-	TGCGCCAGCAGCTTGGCTCAGGGAGGAGCTGGAGAGCAGTTCTTC	CASSLAQGGAGEQFF
-	TRBV28	TRBJ2-7	-	TGTGCCAGCAGTTTACAGGGGAAGCAGGACGAGCAGTACTTC	CASSLQGKQDEQYF
-	TRBV27	TRBJ2-3	-	TGTGCCAGCAGGCCCTGGGGGGACGATACGCAGTATTTT	CASRPWGDDTQYF
-	TRBV9	TRBJ2-7	-	TGTGCCAGCAGCGTAGCATTGAGATCCGAGCAGTACTTC	CASSVALRSEQYF
-	TRBV4-3	TRBJ2-7	-	TGCGCCAGCAGCCAAGGACCGGGATCCGAGCAGTACTTC	CASSQGPGSEQYF
TRBD2	TRBV7-2	TRBJ2-3	once	TGTGCCAGCAGCAAACGGACTAGCGGGGTAGGGACAGATACGCAGTATTTT	CASSKRTSGVGTDTQYF
-	TRBV5-3	TRBJ1-5	-	TGTGCCAGAAGCTTGGCGGGGAAGTGGGAGCCCCAGCATTTT	CARSLAGKWEPQHF
TRBD2	TRBV10-3	TRBJ2-3	-	TGTGCCATCGGGACGCCTAGCGGGAGGTCGGAAGATACGCAGTATTTT	CAIGTPSGRSEDTQYF
TRBD1	TRBV4-1	TRBJ1-3	once	TGCGCCAGCAGCCAAGGAGGTTCGGGACAGGGGATGCATTTT	CASSQGGSGQGMHF
TRBD2	TRBV2	TRBJ2-7	-	TGTGCCAGCAAGACTAGCGGGGGGTCCTACGAGCAGTACTTC	CASKTSGGSYEQYF
TRBD2	TRBV29-1	TRBJ2-7	-	TGCAGCGTTGAAGATCCCCGGACTAGCGGGGGATCCTACGAGCAGTACTTC	CSVEDPRTSGGSYEQYF
-	TRBV5-6	TRBJ2-7	-	TGTGCCAGCAGCACAATAGACAGGATGCCTCCCTACGAGCAGTACTTC	CASSTIDRMPPYEQYF
-	TRBV5-1	TRBJ2-1	-	TGCGCCAGCAGCTTGGCCTCAGGCAGTTACAATGAGCAGTTCTTC	CASSLASGSYNEQFF
-	TRBV28	TRBJ2-5	-	TGTGCCAGCAGTTTAGGAGGGGTCCAAGAGACCCAGTACTTC	CASSLGGVQETQYF
-	TRBV27	TRBJ1-2	-	TGTGCCAGCAGTTTACGAGGGAGTGACGGCTACACCTTC	CASSLRGSDGYTF
-	TRBV7-6	TRBJ1-1	-	TGTGCCAGCAGCTCCCCGGGGGGGGACACTGAAGCTTTCTTT	CASSSPGGDTEAFF
-	TRBV7-9	TRBJ2-6	-	TGTGCCAGCAGCTCGGGCAGGGCCTACTCTGGGGCCAACGTCCTGACTTTC	CASSSGRAYSGANVLTF
-	TRBV9	TRBJ2-7	once	TGTGCCAGCAGCGCAGGGCGCATCTCCTACGAGCAGTACTTC	CASSAGRISYEQYF
TRBD2	TRBV6-1	TRBJ2-7	-	TGTGCCAGCATAGGACTAGCCACCTACGAGCAGTACTTC	CASIGLATYEQYF
-	TRBV11-3	TRBJ1-5	-	TGTGCCAGCAGCTTACGATGGCCCGGGCAGCCCCAGCATTTT	CASSLRWPGQPQHF